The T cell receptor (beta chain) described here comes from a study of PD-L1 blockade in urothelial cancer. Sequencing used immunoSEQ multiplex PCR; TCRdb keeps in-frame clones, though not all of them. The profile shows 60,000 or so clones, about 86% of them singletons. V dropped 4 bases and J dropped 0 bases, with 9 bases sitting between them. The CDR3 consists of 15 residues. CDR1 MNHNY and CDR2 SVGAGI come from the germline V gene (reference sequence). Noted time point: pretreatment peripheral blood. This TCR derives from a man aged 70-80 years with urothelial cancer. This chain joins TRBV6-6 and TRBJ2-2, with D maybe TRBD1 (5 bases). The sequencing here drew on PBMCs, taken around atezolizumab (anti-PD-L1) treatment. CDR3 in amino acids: CASSLARANTGELFF. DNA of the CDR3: TGTGCCAGCAGTTTGGCCAGGGCGAACACCGGGGAGCTGTTTTTT.